The rows below give T cell receptor beta chains drawn from one sample of a study of Tregs in tolerant kidney transplant recipients. Clones were sequenced by immunoSEQ multiplex PCR, and TCRdb holds only the in-frame ones, with some missing. The data show 74,000 or so clones, with roughly 90% seen just once and roughly 1.6% held by the top ten. The specimen was CD4+ T cells from blood (PBMCs), collected 24 months after the transplant. These TCRs come from a human patient who received a combined kidney and bone marrow transplant. Some T cells may possibly be graft donor cells. Both conserved end residues are trimmed from each CDR3. D genes are given only for firm matches.

V: TRBV30
J: TRBJ1-3
length: 11
D: .
CDR3: AWGQSSGNTIY

V: TRBV30
J: TRBJ2-1
length: 16
D: .
CDR3: AWSVPRGLYSSYNEQF

V: TRBV7-2
J: TRBJ2-6
length: 16
D: TRBD2
CDR3: ASSPLTSPISGANVLT

V: TRBV18
J: TRBJ2-7
length: 13
D: .
CDR3: ASSRRGSSQYEQY

V: TRBV4-2
J: TRBJ1-2
length: 13
D: .
CDR3: ASSQDTPGVGGYT

V: TRBV18
J: TRBJ2-7
length: 12
D: TRBD1
CDR3: ASSPGQTSYEQY

V: TRBV19
J: TRBJ2-5
length: 15
D: TRBD2
CDR3: ASSMGYSGRALETQY

V: TRBV7-3
J: TRBJ2-7
length: 11
D: .
CDR3: ASSPNPTTEQY

V: TRBV18
J: TRBJ2-3
length: 13
D: .
CDR3: ASSPLAKFTDTQY

V: TRBV7-3
J: TRBJ2-7
length: 12
D: TRBD2
CDR3: ASSLTSGGGEQY

V: TRBV28
J: TRBJ2-3
length: 12
D: .
CDR3: ASSSPRFVDTQY

V: TRBV19
J: TRBJ2-4
length: 13
D: .
CDR3: ASNIWLGGKNIQY

V: TRBV12-5
J: TRBJ1-5
length: 11
D: .
CDR3: ASGLSGYQPQH

V: TRBV15
J: TRBJ1-1
length: 11
D: .
CDR3: ATGVGRDTEAF

V: TRBV19
J: TRBJ1-1
length: 14
D: TRBD1
CDR3: ASTPSTGALNTEAF

V: TRBV7-9
J: TRBJ2-1
length: 12
D: TRBD2
CDR3: ASSFPGGWDEQF

V: TRBV5-1
J: TRBJ2-7
length: 13
D: TRBD1
CDR3: ASSFLGQGLDEQY

V: TRBV30
J: TRBJ2-7
length: 12
D: .
CDR3: ALVGQGEAYEQY

V: TRBV2
J: TRBJ1-2
length: 12
D: TRBD1
CDR3: ASAYWTGGDGYT

V: TRBV5-1
J: TRBJ2-3
length: 13
D: TRBD1
CDR3: ASSLGTGATDTQY

V: TRBV5-1
J: TRBJ1-2
length: 11
D: .
CDR3: ASSPTGNYGYT

V: TRBV15
J: TRBJ2-2
length: 15
D: TRBD2
CDR3: ATSRPVASGINGELF

V: TRBV28
J: TRBJ1-4
length: 13
D: .
CDR3: ASSFSGTRAEKLF

V: TRBV6-1
J: TRBJ2-7
length: 9
D: .
CDR3: ASTQGYEQY

V: TRBV5-6
J: TRBJ2-7
length: 14
D: TRBD2
CDR3: ASSLAYRLAAYEQY

V: TRBV7-9
J: TRBJ2-2
length: 12
D: TRBD1
CDR3: ASTPTGTTGELF

V: TRBV7-2
J: TRBJ2-7
length: 13
D: TRBD1
CDR3: ASSLVRTGHYEQY

V: TRBV15
J: TRBJ2-3
length: 14
D: .
CDR3: ATSRNLASHTDTQY

V: TRBV4-2
J: TRBJ1-1
length: 13
D: .
CDR3: ASSQDPRGYTEAF

V: TRBV7-6
J: TRBJ2-5
length: 14
D: TRBD2
CDR3: ASSLAGTSGTETQY

V: TRBV2
J: TRBJ2-3
length: 10
D: .
CDR3: ASGLSTDTQY

V: TRBV5-5
J: TRBJ1-2
length: 14
D: TRBD1
CDR3: ASSFFSLTGVDGYT

V: TRBV2
J: TRBJ1-2
length: 9
D: .
CDR3: ASNRQGGYT

V: TRBV5-4
J: TRBJ2-1
length: 13
D: .
CDR3: ASSSGTQTYNEQF

V: TRBV5-1
J: TRBJ1-3
length: 11
D: .
CDR3: ASSLAAGNTIY

V: TRBV11-3
J: TRBJ2-3
length: 13
D: .
CDR3: ASSRAAGSTDTQY

V: TRBV4-2
J: TRBJ2-5
length: 13
D: TRBD2
CDR3: ASSQANGGAETQY

V: TRBV5-8
J: TRBJ2-1
length: 13
D: .
CDR3: ASSLGISKGHEQF

V: TRBV6-5
J: TRBJ2-1
length: 9
D: .
CDR3: ASGRSNEQF

V: TRBV7-8
J: TRBJ2-7
length: 14
D: .
CDR3: ASSASRFSSSYEQY

V: TRBV7-7
J: TRBJ2-3
length: 14
D: .
CDR3: ASNHLTSMDSDTQY

V: TRBV2
J: TRBJ2-1
length: 11
D: TRBD2
CDR3: ASSGSGRSEQF

V: TRBV19
J: TRBJ2-7
length: 12
D: TRBD1
CDR3: ASSMGQGFDEQY

V: TRBV25-1
J: TRBJ2-3
length: 13
D: TRBD2
CDR3: ASSKYAGGTDTQY

V: TRBV4-3
J: TRBJ2-2
length: 13
D: TRBD2
CDR3: ASSLGLAGTGELF